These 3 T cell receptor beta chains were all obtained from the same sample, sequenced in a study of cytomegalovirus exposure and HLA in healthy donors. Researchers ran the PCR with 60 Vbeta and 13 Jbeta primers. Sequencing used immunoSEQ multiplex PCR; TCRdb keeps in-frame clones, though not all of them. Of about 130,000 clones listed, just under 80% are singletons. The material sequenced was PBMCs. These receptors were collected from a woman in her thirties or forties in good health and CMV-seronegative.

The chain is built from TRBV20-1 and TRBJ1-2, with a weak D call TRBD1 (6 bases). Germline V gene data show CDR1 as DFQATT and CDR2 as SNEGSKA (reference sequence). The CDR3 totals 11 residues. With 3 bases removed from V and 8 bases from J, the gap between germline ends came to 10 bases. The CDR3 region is CSASTGRGYTF. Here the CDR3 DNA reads TGCAGTGCTAGTACAGGGAGAGGCTACACCTTC.

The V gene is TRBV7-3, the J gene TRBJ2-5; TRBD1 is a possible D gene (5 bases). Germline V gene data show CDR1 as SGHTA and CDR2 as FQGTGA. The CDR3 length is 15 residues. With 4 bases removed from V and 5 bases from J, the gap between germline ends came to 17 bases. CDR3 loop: CASSSQGQSMETQYF. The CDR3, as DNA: TGTGCCAGCAGCTCCCAGGGCCAGTCTATGGAGACCCAGTACTTC.

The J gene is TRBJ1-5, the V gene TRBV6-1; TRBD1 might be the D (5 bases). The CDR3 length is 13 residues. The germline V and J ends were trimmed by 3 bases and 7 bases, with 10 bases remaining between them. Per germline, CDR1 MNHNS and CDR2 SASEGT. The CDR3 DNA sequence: TGTGCCAGCAGTGAGGGCACAGGCCAGCCCCAGCATTTT. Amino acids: CASSEGTGQPQHF.